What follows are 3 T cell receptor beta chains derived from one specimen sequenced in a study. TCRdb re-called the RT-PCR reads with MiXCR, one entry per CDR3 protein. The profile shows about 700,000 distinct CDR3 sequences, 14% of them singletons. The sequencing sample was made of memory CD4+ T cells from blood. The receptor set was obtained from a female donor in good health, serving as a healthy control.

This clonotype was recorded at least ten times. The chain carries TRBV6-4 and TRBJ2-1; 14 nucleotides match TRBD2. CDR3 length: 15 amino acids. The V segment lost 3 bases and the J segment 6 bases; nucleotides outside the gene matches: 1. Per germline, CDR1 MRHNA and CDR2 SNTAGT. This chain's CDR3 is CASSEGLAGANEQFF. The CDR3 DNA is TGTGCCAGCAGTGAGGGACTAGCGGGGGCCAATGAGCAGTTCTTC.

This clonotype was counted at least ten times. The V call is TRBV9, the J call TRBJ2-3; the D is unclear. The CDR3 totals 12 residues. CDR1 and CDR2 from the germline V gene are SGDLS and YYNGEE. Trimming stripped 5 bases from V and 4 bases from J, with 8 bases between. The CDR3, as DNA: TGTGCCAGCAGTGTTAGCTCAGATACGCAGTATTTT. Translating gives CASSVSSDTQYF.

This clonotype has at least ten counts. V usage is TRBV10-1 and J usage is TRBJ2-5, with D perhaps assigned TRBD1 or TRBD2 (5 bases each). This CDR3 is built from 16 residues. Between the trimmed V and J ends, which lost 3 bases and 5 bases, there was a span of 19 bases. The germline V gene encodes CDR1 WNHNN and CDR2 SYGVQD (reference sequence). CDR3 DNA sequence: TGCGCCAGCAGTGACCACGGTGAGGGGCCCAGGGAGACCCAGTACTTC. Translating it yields CASSDHGEGPRETQYF.